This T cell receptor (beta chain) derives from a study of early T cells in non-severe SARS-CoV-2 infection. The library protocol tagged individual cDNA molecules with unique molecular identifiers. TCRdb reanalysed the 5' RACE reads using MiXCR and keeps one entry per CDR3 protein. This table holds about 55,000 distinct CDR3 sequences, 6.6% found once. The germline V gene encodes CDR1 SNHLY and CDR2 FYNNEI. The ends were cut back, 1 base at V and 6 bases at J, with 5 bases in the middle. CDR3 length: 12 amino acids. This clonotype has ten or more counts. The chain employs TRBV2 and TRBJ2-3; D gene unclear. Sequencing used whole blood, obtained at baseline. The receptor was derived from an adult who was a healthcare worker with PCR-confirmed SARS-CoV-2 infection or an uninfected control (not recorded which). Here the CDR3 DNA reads TGTGCCAGCAGTGAAGGCCCGGATACGCAGTATTTT. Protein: CASSEGPDTQYF.